This entry features one T cell receptor (beta chain) sequence. Its specificity is unknown. The sample is drawn from a study of vaccination effects on CD4 cells after COVID-19. Study findings and constraints: Late in the post-vaccination period, infection-induced and vaccine-induced clones underwent marked clonal contraction.

Under the ViraFEST assay, PBMC were stimulated with viral peptide pools so that antigen-specific CD4+ T cells expanded. Sequencing was performed afterwards. Investigators separated out CD4+ T cells once around 9 days of culture had passed. Having tested negative for nucleocapsid antibodies, the vaccine recipients showed no prior SARS-CoV-2 infection. TCRdb's copy holds only in-frame clones and misses some; the assay was immunoSEQ multiplex PCR. Among 41,000 or so clones, roughly two thirds were seen once, and the ten largest hold approximately 25%. The germline V and J ends were trimmed by 0 bases and 7 bases, with 20 bases remaining between them. Germline V CDR1 and CDR2: SGDLS, YYNGEE. This CDR3 region has 17 residues.

This clonotype was obtained from a human donor who received a COVID-19 vaccine. The V and J genes are TRBV9 and TRBJ2-1; TRBD2 is a possible D gene (6 bases). The sequencing used CD4+ T cells from PBMCs cultured with HCoV-OC43 spike peptides, collected before COVID-19 vaccination. Subset specified: HCoV-OC43 spike overlapping peptide pool stimulation. The chain's CDR3 is CASSVGGGAGIVNEQFF. The CDR3 nucleotides read TGTGCCAGCAGCGTAGGGGGTGGGGCGGGGATAGTAAATGAGCAGTTCTTC. Full variable domain (missing parts from reference TRBV9 and TRBJ2-1): DSGVTQTPKHLITATGQRVTLRCSPRSGDLSVYWYQQSLDQGLQFLIQYYNGEERAKGNILERFSAQQFPDLHSELNLSSLELGDSALYFCASSVGGGAGIVNEQFFGPGTRLTVL.